These T cell receptor beta chains were read from a single sample in a study of T cell responses to AZD1222 COVID-19 vaccine. TCRdb keeps only in-frame clones here, not all; method: immunoSEQ multiplex PCR. The sample records about 160,000 clones, 85% to 90% being singletons. The specimen was peripheral blood, collected 28 days after the second AZD1222 dose. The receptors derive from an adult who received the AZD1222 COVID-19 vaccine. Each CDR3 is given with its conserved first and last residue. A D gene is named only where the DNA matches it firmly. Not all rows give a size; the values are once, few, many and, for expanded clones, a class.

j_call d_call v_call clone_size cdr3_nt cdr3_aa
TRBJ1-4 - TRBV6-5 once TGTGCCACCAAAGCGGGGGACGGACTGGAAAAACTGTTTTTT CATKAGDGLEKLFF
TRBJ2-5 - TRBV5-4 - TGTGCCAGCAGCCCACCCGGCCACACCCAAGAGACCCAGTACTTC CASSPPGHTQETQYF
TRBJ1-2 - TRBV5-1 - TGCGCCAGCAGCTTGGGCCAGGGCCGCGGGGTAGGCTATGGCTACACCTTC CASSLGQGRGVGYGYTF
TRBJ2-3 - TRBV9 - TGTGCCAGCAGCCCCCAAGGGGGGTCACCCGATACGCAGTATTTT CASSPQGGSPDTQYF
TRBJ2-2 TRBD1 TRBV7-3 - TGTGCCAGCAGCTACAACCGGGACAGGGGGCGAACCGGGGAGCTGTTTTTT CASSYNRDRGRTGELFF
TRBJ2-7 - TRBV5-6 - TGTGCCAGCAGCTGGAAGGCAGGGGCCTACGAGCAGTACTTC CASSWKAGAYEQYF
TRBJ2-1 - TRBV7-2 once TGTGCCAGCAGCAACCCCGGACTACCGCAGTTCTTC CASSNPGLPQFF
TRBJ2-2 - TRBV10-3 - TGTGCCATCAGTGATTCCGGGGAGCTGTTTTTT CAISDSGELFF
TRBJ2-1 - TRBV5-4 - TGTGCCAGCAGCTTAGGAGGGGGCCGGGAGCAGTTCTTC CASSLGGGREQFF
TRBJ1-1 - TRBV27 - TGTGCCAGCAGTTCGCCGACAGAGGTGAACACTGAAGCTTTCTTT CASSSPTEVNTEAFF
TRBJ1-2 - TRBV2 - TGTGCCAGCATTCCCCGAGGAGTGAGCTATGGCTACACCTTC CASIPRGVSYGYTF
TRBJ1-1 - TRBV29-1 - TGCAGCGTAGAACAGGCCATGAACACTGAAGCTTTCTTT CSVEQAMNTEAFF
TRBJ1-1 - TRBV5-1 - TGCGCCAGCAGCTTGGCCGTCGGGTTGGCGAACACTGAAGCTTTCTTT CASSLAVGLANTEAFF
TRBJ1-5 TRBD1 TRBV15 - TGTGCCACCAGCAGGATGGACAGGGTTAGCAATCAGCCCCAGCATTTT CATSRMDRVSNQPQHF
TRBJ1-1 - TRBV29-1 - TGCAGCGCCAGACCTCAGGGGAACACTGAAGCTTTCTTT CSARPQGNTEAFF
TRBJ2-5 - TRBV5-1 - TGCGCCAGCAGCGGGACATACGTGCAAGAGACCCAGTACTTC CASSGTYVQETQYF
TRBJ1-1 - TRBV4-3 - TGCGCCAGCAGCCAAGATAAGGGTCTTGAAGCTTTCTTT CASSQDKGLEAFF
TRBJ2-5 - TRBV5-4 - TGTGCCAGCAGCTCCCGGGACGAATTCCAAGAGACCCAGTACTTC CASSSRDEFQETQYF
TRBJ2-5 - TRBV19 once TGTGCCAGTAGTCCCGAAGTCTATCGGGAGACCCAGTACTTC CASSPEVYRETQYF
TRBJ2-1 - TRBV7-2 - TGTGCCAGCAGCTCCCTAATGGGACCGACCTACAATGAGCAGTTCTTC CASSSLMGPTYNEQFF
TRBJ2-1 TRBD2 TRBV6-2/TRBV6-3 - TGTGCCAGCAGTTACTCGAGCCGGCGGGGGAGCTCCTACAATGAGCAGTTCTTC CASSYSSRRGSSYNEQFF
TRBJ2-3 - TRBV30 - TGTGCCTGGAGTGAGTACGGCACAGATACGCAGTATTTT CAWSEYGTDTQYF
TRBJ1-6 - TRBV6-5 - TGTGCCAGCAGTCCAGGGTATAATTCACCCCTCCACTTT CASSPGYNSPLHF
TRBJ1-5 - TRBV27 - TGTGCCAGCAGTTTATCGAGGGATCAGCCCCAGCATTTT CASSLSRDQPQHF
TRBJ2-1 TRBD2 TRBV27 - TGTGCCAGCAGCTGGCTAGCGGGGGGGTTCCATGAGCAGTTCTTC CASSWLAGGFHEQFF
TRBJ1-1 - TRBV30 - TGTGCCTGGAGTAGGACTGAAGCTTTCTTT CAWSRTEAFF
TRBJ2-1 - TRBV7-9 - TGTGCCAGCAGCTTAGGAGCAGGAGCAGTTTATGAGCAGTTCTTC CASSLGAGAVYEQFF
TRBJ2-1 - TRBV11-2 - TGTGCCAGCAGCCCCCTGACTGGGTCCAAACACAATGAGCAGTTCTTC CASSPLTGSKHNEQFF
TRBJ1-1 - TRBV6-5 - TGTGCCAGCAGATTGGGGGGATCTGGGAACACTGAAGCTTTCTTT CASRLGGSGNTEAFF
TRBJ2-7 - TRBV7-3 - TGTGCCAGCAGCTTACGGGAAGTCAGCTCCTACGAGCAGTACTTC CASSLREVSSYEQYF
TRBJ2-7 - TRBV18 once TGTGCCAGCTCACCCGAGCGGGACAGGTATCTCGAGCAGTACTTC CASSPERDRYLEQYF
TRBJ2-1 - TRBV4-1 - TGCGCCAGCAGCCGGGGGAGTAGTGAATACAATGAGCAGTTCTTC CASSRGSSEYNEQFF
TRBJ1-2 TRBD1 TRBV6-5 - TGTGCCAGCAGTTCCGGAGGACAGGTGGATGGCTACACCTTC CASSSGGQVDGYTF
TRBJ1-2 - TRBV27 many TGTGCCAGCTCCCCGGGGGGCGTCAATGGCTACACCTTC CASSPGGVNGYTF
TRBJ1-6 - TRBV27 once TGTGCCAGCAGTTTAATCCAGGGGTATTCACCCCTCCACTTT CASSLIQGYSPLHF
TRBJ1-6 - TRBV5-1 - TGCGCCAGCAGCTTGGCCGTCAGGGAGACCTATAATTCACCCCTCCACTTT CASSLAVRETYNSPLHF
TRBJ2-1 TRBD2 TRBV10-1 - TGCGCCACCGGGGAAGGACTAGCCGACAGCTCCTACAATGAGCAGTTCTTC CATGEGLADSSYNEQFF
TRBJ2-2 - TRBV4-3 - TGCGCCAGCAGCCAAGACTACAGGAACACCGGGGAGCTGTTTTTT CASSQDYRNTGELFF
TRBJ1-1 - TRBV3-1/TRBV3-2 - TGTGCCAGCAGACACGGGGGCCCGAGGACTGAAGCTTTCTTT CASRHGGPRTEAFF
TRBJ1-2 TRBD1 TRBV2 once TGTGCCACTAGTTCTACAGGGGCCCACTATGGCTACACCTTC CATSSTGAHYGYTF
TRBJ2-7 - TRBV7-2 - TGTGCCAGCAAGCGGGTGGCCTTACCGGACTACGAGCAGTACTTC CASKRVALPDYEQYF
TRBJ2-7 TRBD2 TRBV5-1 - TGCGCCAGCAGCTTGGGTTATAGCGGGGGTTCCTACGAGCAGTACTTC CASSLGYSGGSYEQYF